The 12 T cell receptor beta chains reported below all come from one sample, sequenced in a study of T cell responses to AZD1222 COVID-19 vaccine. Sequencing used immunoSEQ multiplex PCR; TCRdb keeps in-frame clones, though not all of them. The sample records more than 95,000 clones, over 70% being singletons. The sample in question was peripheral blood, obtained on day 0 of AZD1222 vaccination. Every receptor here comes from an adult in good health.

The CDR3 DNA sequence: TGCAGCGTTTTAAACAGGGGTCTAGCCTACACCTTC. This sequence encodes CSVLNRGLAYTF. V gene TRBV29-1 combines with J gene TRBJ1-2; TRBD1 aligns across 7 bases. Trimming cost V 5 bases and J 10 bases; bases outside gene matches: 10. CDR1 and CDR2 (germline): SQVTM, ANQGSEA. The CDR3 length is 12 residues.

The chain's CDR3 is CAIRASSGQGAGSYEQYF. The CDR3 nucleotides read TGTGCCATCAGAGCCAGCTCGGGACAGGGGGCCGGCTCCTACGAGCAGTACTTC. This chain joins TRBV10-3 and TRBJ2-7, with TRBD1 identical over 12 bases. Losses at the gene ends were 6 bases for V and 0 bases for J; bases not matched to a gene: 12. Germline V gene sequence: CDR1 ENHRY, CDR2 SYGVKD. This CDR3 region has 18 residues.

The chain joins TRBV6-5 to TRBJ1-2; D is uncertain. The germline V gene has CDR1 MNHEY and CDR2 SVGAGI. The CDR3 consists of 15 residues. Trimming left V 0 bases short and J 2 bases short, with 10 bases between. CDR3 coding DNA: TGTGCCAGCAGTTACTCGAAGGCTCGAAACTATGGCTACACCTTC. This codes for CASSYSKARNYGYTF.

The chain carries TRBV29-1 and TRBJ2-3; TRBD2 agrees at 8 bases. V shed 4 bases and J 4 bases; nucleotides not matched to a gene: 4. The CDR3 loop spans 13 amino acids. Germline-derived CDR1 and CDR2 are SQVTM and ANQGSEA. CDR3 in amino acids: CSVASGSADTQYF. For the CDR3, the DNA is TGCAGCGTTGCGAGCGGGAGCGCAGATACGCAGTATTTT.

The chain links TRBV7-2 to TRBJ1-6; D possibly corresponds to TRBD1 (5 bases). Germline CDR1 is SGHTA and CDR2 is FQGNSA. The CDR3 extends over 15 amino acids. Trimming removed 1 base at V and 12 bases at J, with 16 bases between. CDR3 loop: CASSLGLGTRGPLHF. CDR3 DNA: TGTGCCAGCAGCTTAGGTTTAGGGACTAGAGGACCCCTCCACTTT.

This chain links TRBV5-1 with TRBJ2-3, with 15 nucleotides matching TRBD2. The CDR3 length is 18 residues. With V trimmed by 4 bases and J by 2 bases, 8 bases remained unmatched. Germline V gene sequence: CDR1 SGHRS, CDR2 YFSETQ. The CDR3 region has the DNA TGCGCCAGCAGCGAGGGACTAGCGGGAGGCCCGAACACAGATACGCAGTATTTT. Its protein is CASSEGLAGGPNTDTQYF. The whole variable domain, remainder taken from reference TRBV5-1 and TRBJ2-3, is KAGVTQTPRYLIKTRGQQVTLSCSPISGHRSVSWYQQTPGQGLQFLFEYFSETQRNKGNFPGRFSGRQFSNSRSEMNVSTLELGDSALYLCASSEGLAGGPNTDTQYFGPGTRLTVL.

The V call is TRBV19, the J call TRBJ2-7, with 7 bases aligning to TRBD1. CDR1 and CDR2 (germline): LNHDA, SQIVND (reference sequence). V gave up 3 bases and J gave up 0 bases; unmatched junction bases: 8. The CDR3 has 16 residues. The DNA of the CDR3 is TGTGCCAGTAGTATGTTCGGACAGGAGCCCTCCTACGAGCAGTACTTC. Its protein product is CASSMFGQEPSYEQYF.

This chain joins TRBV25-1 and TRBJ2-1; TRBD2 matches at 8 bases. Per the germline V gene, CDR1 is MGHDK and CDR2 is SYGVNS. The ends lost 4 bases at V and 8 bases at J; junction bases unmatched: 13. The CDR3 is 16 residues long. CDR3 loop: CASSGSHGRAGDEQFF. The DNA for the CDR3 is TGTGCCAGCAGTGGATCTCACGGGAGGGCCGGCGATGAGCAGTTCTTC.

The V call is TRBV5-1, the J call TRBJ2-1; 7 bases line up with TRBD2. V lost 5 bases and J lost 8; bases outside the gene matches: 10. The CDR3 length is 14 residues. Germline loops: CDR1 SGHRS, CDR2 YFSETQ. CDR3 DNA: TGCGCCAGCAGGGCTGAGGGAGGGCCTTATGAGCAGTTCTTC. Its translation: CASRAEGGPYEQFF.

This sequence joins TRBV30 and TRBJ2-1; possible D gene TRBD1, 5 bases. CDR1 GTSNPN and CDR2 SVGIG come from the germline V gene (reference sequence). V lost 5 bases, J lost 7 bases, and 12 bases lay in between. This CDR3 has 12 residues. CDR3 sequence reads: CAWGKGRNEQFF. Here the CDR3 DNA reads TGTGCCTGGGGAAAGGGGCGTAATGAGCAGTTCTTC.

This clone appeared a single time. This chain uses TRBV10-1 with TRBJ1-1; D call uncertain. The CDR3 has 13 residues. Germline values: CDR1 WNHNN, CDR2 SYGVQD (reference sequence). Trimming took 5 bases from V and 3 from J, leaving 10 bases between them. CDR3 nucleotides: TGCGCCAGCAGTATAGGTTGGGACACTGAAGCTTTCTTT. This translates into CASSIGWDTEAFF.

V gene TRBV7-2 combines with J gene TRBJ1-1; weak D call: TRBD1 (6 bases). V dropped 5 bases and J dropped 6 bases, with 22 bases sitting between them. The CDR3 consists of 16 residues. CDR1 is SGHTA, CDR2 FQGNSA, per germline. This CDR3 is CASSPRSEGGYPEAFF. The CDR3, as DNA: TGTGCCAGCAGCCCCCGAAGTGAGGGGGGTTATCCTGAAGCTTTCTTT.